The rows below give T cell receptor beta chains drawn from one sample of a study of tumor-infiltrating lymphocytes in primary liver carcinoma. One entry per CDR3 protein, called by TCRdb with MiXCR from the multiplex PCR reads. The top ten clones hold approximately 6.6% of a sample with 150,000 to 200,000 distinct CDR3 sequences, around 60% of them seen once. The sequencing sample was made of peripheral blood. The receptors were gathered from an older woman with primary liver carcinoma and hepatitis B virus infection. Each CDR3 is given with its conserved first and last residue. The order of the fields is CDR3 DNA, CDR3 protein, clone size, J gene, V gene, D gene. A D gene is named only where the DNA matches it firmly. Not all rows give a size; the values are once, few, many and, for expanded clones, a class.

TGCGCCAGCAGCTGGCAAAGGGGCGATGGCTACACCTTC | CASSWQRGDGYTF | . | TRBJ1-2 | TRBV5-1 | .
TGTGCCAGCAGGGGGGAGAGCACAGATACGCAGTATTTT | CASRGESTDTQYF | . | TRBJ2-3 | TRBV7-8 | .
TGTGCCAGCAGCTTAGAACTAACCGCAGAGCAGTTCTTC | CASSLELTAEQFF | . | TRBJ2-1 | TRBV11-2 | .
TGTGCCAGCAGCTTAGAAGTGCCTGGGTATGGCTACACCTTC | CASSLEVPGYGYTF | many | TRBJ1-2 | TRBV7-9 | .
TGTGCCAGCAGCCATTCGGTTATGGATAAGCCCCAGCATTTT | CASSHSVMDKPQHF | . | TRBJ1-5 | TRBV11-2 | .
TGTGCCAGCAGCCACGGACAGGGAGGGAACACTGAAGCTTTCTTT | CASSHGQGGNTEAFF | many | TRBJ1-1 | TRBV4-2 | TRBD1
TGTGTCAGCAAGTGGTTACGGGGGAGAACTGACGATGAGCAGTTCTTC | CVSKWLRGRTDDEQFF | . | TRBJ2-1 | TRBV11-2 | .
TGTGCCAGCAGCCCGGGGCTAGTGGGACCTTACAATGAGCAGTTCTTC | CASSPGLVGPYNEQFF | . | TRBJ2-1 | TRBV13 | .
TGTGCCAGTAGGAGGGACGCAGACTACGAGCAATACTTC | CASRRDADYEQYF | . | TRBJ2-7 | TRBV12-3/TRBV12-4 | .
TGTGCCAGCAGTCTATACGACCAGGGGGCCTACTATGGCTACACCTTC | CASSLYDQGAYYGYTF | . | TRBJ1-2 | TRBV14 | TRBD1
TGTGCCAGTAGTTTGGGACTAGCGGGAGCGGGACCCCAAGAGACCCAGTACTTC | CASSLGLAGAGPQETQYF | . | TRBJ2-5 | TRBV5-4 | TRBD2
TGTGCCAGCAGTCCACGACAGAATATGTTAGCCAAAAACATTCAGTACTTC | CASSPRQNMLAKNIQYF | . | TRBJ2-4 | TRBV6-6 | .
TGCGCCAGCAGACCTACAGGAACCTGGGGTGAAAAACTGTTTTTT | CASRPTGTWGEKLFF | . | TRBJ1-4 | TRBV5-1 | .
TGTGCCAGCAGTTTAAGCGGGAGCGTCAATAAGCAGTACTTC | CASSLSGSVNKQYF | . | TRBJ2-7 | TRBV11-2 | TRBD2
TGCGCCAGCAGCTTAGAGGGGTGGAATGAGCAGTTCTTC | CASSLEGWNEQFF | . | TRBJ2-1 | TRBV5-1 | .
TGCGCCAGCAGCCAAGTCCCTCGGGGGGGGCAGGGAAACACCATATATTTT | CASSQVPRGGQGNTIYF | many | TRBJ1-3 | TRBV4-1 | .
TGTGCCAGCAGCTTAGCTAGGTCCGGACTCGCCTGGAAGACCCAGTACTTC | CASSLARSGLAWKTQYF | . | TRBJ2-5 | TRBV7-8 | .
TGTGCCAGCAGTTTAGTGCAATACGAGCAGTACTTC | CASSLVQYEQYF | few | TRBJ2-7 | TRBV28 | .
TGTGCCAGCAGCTCGGTTGGCGGCACAGGGAGAAACACTGAAGCTTTCTTT | CASSSVGGTGRNTEAFF | . | TRBJ1-1 | TRBV5-6 | .
TGTCCCAGCAACCCTACTTTGACGGCTGGCTCTAAGGACGAGCAGTACTTC | CPSNPTLTAGSKDEQYF | . | TRBJ2-7 | TRBV11-2 | .
TGTGCCAGCACGACAGTTATCCAAGAGACCCAGTACTTC | CASTTVIQETQYF | few | TRBJ2-5 | TRBV7-9 | .
TGTGCCAGCAGCTTACCCCACTTAATGGGACGGCCCTACGAGCAGTACTTC | CASSLPHLMGRPYEQYF | . | TRBJ2-7 | TRBV7-9 | .
TGTGCCAGCAGCTTACTACCGGCTAACTATGGCTACACCTTC | CASSLLPANYGYTF | . | TRBJ1-2 | TRBV11-2 | .
TGTGCCAACAGTAAGAGACAAGCCTACGAGCAGCACTTC | CANSKRQAYEQHF | few | TRBJ2-7 | TRBV12-3/TRBV12-4 | .
TGTGTCAGCAGCCTCGGACCGGCCCAAGAGACCCAGTACTTC | CVSSLGPAQETQYF | . | TRBJ2-5 | TRBV11-2 | .
TGTGCCAGCAGTTTAGAGGGTATTGGGGGCTACACCTTC | CASSLEGIGGYTF | . | TRBJ1-2 | TRBV28 | .
TGTGCCAGTAGTTTAACGGGGGCGGAATCACGCCTCCACTTT | CASSLTGAESRLHF | . | TRBJ1-6 | TRBV11-2 | .
TGTGCCAGCAGTCCCCACCCGGGCGAGCAGTACTTC | CASSPHPGEQYF | few | TRBJ2-7 | TRBV28 | .
TGTGCCAGCAGTACAGGGGGCGTCCCCTCCTACAATGAGCAGTTCTTC | CASSTGGVPSYNEQFF | few | TRBJ2-1 | TRBV12-3/TRBV12-4 | TRBD1
TGTGCCAGCAGCCAATCCGGAACCCTGAACAATGAAGCTTTCTTT | CASSQSGTLNNEAFF | . | TRBJ1-1 | TRBV4-2 | .